The rows below give T cell receptor beta chains drawn from one sample of a study of PD-1 blockade in classical Hodgkin lymphoma. Only in-frame clones appear in the TCRdb table, and some are missing; sequencing was by immunoSEQ multiplex PCR. The sample holds roughly 55,000 clones, approximately 84% seen once. Source: peripheral blood mononuclear cells (PBMCs), taken at baseline. These receptor sequences come from a human donor with classical Hodgkin lymphoma. The CDR3 runs from the conserved cysteine through the conserved F or W. Each record gives: CDR3 length, V gene, CDR3 protein.

len: 14; v_gene: TRBV28; CDR3aa: CASSITTGVYEQYF
len: 15; v_gene: TRBV2; CDR3aa: CASNPLAGGPYEQYF
len: 14; v_gene: TRBV30; CDR3aa: CAWSVTSGKETQYF
len: 13; v_gene: TRBV15; CDR3aa: CATAGLTNTEAFF
len: 13; v_gene: TRBV6-4; CDR3aa: CASSNKDTGELFF
len: 14; v_gene: TRBV7-2; CDR3aa: CASSQARSGQPQHF
len: 15; v_gene: TRBV12-5; CDR3aa: CASGTLRAGLPEAFF
len: 14; v_gene: TRBV4-1; CDR3aa: CASSSAGDLDTQYF
len: 14; v_gene: TRBV5-6; CDR3aa: CASSWGDRGTEAFF
len: 16; v_gene: TRBV19; CDR3aa: CASSIVGGLPADTQYF
len: 14; v_gene: TRBV6-6; CDR3aa: CASSYGGPTDTQYF
len: 12; v_gene: TRBV30; CDR3aa: CAWSRVGNTIYF
len: 12; v_gene: TRBV7-2; CDR3aa: CASSSNRDRQYF
len: 14; v_gene: TRBV6-1; CDR3aa: CASSEDVGTDTQYF
len: 17; v_gene: TRBV5-1; CDR3aa: CASSWGQGVYQNYGYTF
len: 14; v_gene: TRBV6-5; CDR3aa: CASSDIRAKETQYF
len: 13; v_gene: TRBV29-1; CDR3aa: CSVAPAMNTEAFF
len: 14; v_gene: TRBV2; CDR3aa: CASSLLPRGQPQHF
len: 17; v_gene: TRBV19; CDR3aa: CASSPPGVGLAGGRQFF
len: 14; v_gene: TRBV19; CDR3aa: CASSRAGGPNEQFF
len: 14; v_gene: TRBV11-2; CDR3aa: CASSLETHLTEAFF
len: 12; v_gene: TRBV15; CDR3aa: CATGKVGNTIYF
len: 19; v_gene: TRBV9; CDR3aa: CASSVEGGLAGTAYNEQFF
len: 17; v_gene: TRBV2; CDR3aa: CASSRTSAVSSYNEQFF
len: 15; v_gene: TRBV9; CDR3aa: CASSVAGGQSGELFF
len: 15; v_gene: TRBV15; CDR3aa: CATSRGGQNMVGYTF
len: 16; v_gene: TRBV27; CDR3aa: CASSRRGSGILETQYF
len: 13; v_gene: TRBV5-4; CDR3aa: CASSPGQTQSYTF